This record looks at one T cell receptor beta chain sequence and its context. The source of the sample is a study of blood T cell repertoires in COVID-19. Trimming removed 1 base from V and 4 bases from J, with 21 bases in between. CDR1 and CDR2 from the germline V gene are SGHDT and YYEEEE. CDR3 length: 17 residues. A Seattle source enrolled patients during active infection and followed them longitudinally. Profiling relied on immunoSEQ multiplex PCR, and the TCRdb table lists in-frame clones only, not all of them. The sample has hundreds of thousands of clones, 75% to 85% seen once; the top ten hold around 1.3%.

The receptor's source is a woman aged 25 to 45 with COVID-19, enrolled during active disease. Sequences were obtained from peripheral blood. The chain uses TRBV5-6 and TRBJ2-7, with D possibly TRBD2 on 6 matching bases. The CDR3 DNA reads as TGTGCCAGCAGCTTGATTAGGCAGGAGGGCAGTTATTACGAGCAGTACTTC. Translation gives CASSLIRQEGSYYEQYF.